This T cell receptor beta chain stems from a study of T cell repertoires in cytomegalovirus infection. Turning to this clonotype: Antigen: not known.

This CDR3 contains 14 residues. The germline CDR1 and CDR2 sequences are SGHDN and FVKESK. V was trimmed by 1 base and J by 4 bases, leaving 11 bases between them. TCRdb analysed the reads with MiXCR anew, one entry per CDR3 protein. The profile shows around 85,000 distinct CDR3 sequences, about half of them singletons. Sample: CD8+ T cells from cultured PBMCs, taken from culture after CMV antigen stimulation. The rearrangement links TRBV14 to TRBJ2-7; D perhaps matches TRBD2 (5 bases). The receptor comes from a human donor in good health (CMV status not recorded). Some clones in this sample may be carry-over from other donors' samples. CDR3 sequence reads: CASSQAGSRYEQYF. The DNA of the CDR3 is TGTGCCAGCAGCCAAGCGGGATCAAGATACGAGCAGTACTTC.